The next 10 T cell receptor beta chains were all read from a single sample in a study of T cell responses to AZD1222 COVID-19 vaccine. Libraries were prepared by immunoSEQ multiplex PCR; TCRdb keeps only in-frame clonotypes and omits some of them. The data hold 150,000 to 180,000 clones, with around 89% observed a single time. The sample was peripheral blood, taken on day 0 of AZD1222 vaccination. The source is an adult in good health.

This clone was observed once. This sequence joins TRBV28 and TRBJ1-2, with D maybe TRBD1 (5 bases). The CDR3 is 12 residues long. V gave up 5 bases and J gave up 2 bases, with 6 bases separating them. Germline V gene lookup returns CDR1 MDHEN and CDR2 SYDVKM. The chain's CDR3 is CASSRGNYGYTF. The CDR3 coding sequence is TGTGCCAGCAGTCGGGGGAACTATGGCTACACCTTC.

This clone was observed once. The V call is TRBV6-2 or TRBV6-3, the J call TRBJ1-2, with 7 positions matching TRBD1. Germline lookup yields CDR1 MNHEY and CDR2 SVGEGT. With V trimmed by 5 bases and J by 0 bases, 9 bases remained unmatched. The CDR3 covers 16 residues. This chain's CDR3 is CASSDRIDRANYGYTF. DNA of the CDR3: TGTGCCAGCAGTGACAGGATCGACAGGGCTAACTATGGCTACACCTTC.

The V call is TRBV6-5, the J call TRBJ1-5; D call uncertain. In germline, CDR1 is MNHEY, CDR2 SVGAGI. Trimming cost V 0 bases and J 4 bases, with 7 bases left between them. The CDR3 spans 14 residues. This CDR3 reads CASSYSIGNQPQHF. CDR3 nucleotide sequence: TGTGCCAGCAGTTACTCGATAGGTAATCAGCCCCAGCATTTT.

This clone was seen only a few times. The chain is built from TRBV11-3 and TRBJ2-2, with 11 bases aligning to TRBD1. J was trimmed by 7 bases and V by 5 bases; bases with no gene match: 12. Germline V gene lookup returns CDR1 SGHNT and CDR2 YENEEA. This CDR3 contains 17 residues. CDR3 region: CASSVTRDRGYVGELFF. In nucleotides, the CDR3 is TGTGCCAGCAGCGTCACCCGGGACAGGGGGTACGTCGGGGAGCTGTTTTTT.

This clone was seen a single time. The rearrangement uses TRBV9 and TRBJ2-7, with TRBD2 matching over 14 bases. Germline CDR1 is SGDLS and CDR2 is YYNGEE. CDR3 size: 18 residues. V dropped 0 bases and J dropped 0; count of bases not matched to a gene: 5. The DNA of the CDR3 is TGTGCCAGCAGCGTAGTAGGGACTAGCGGGGGTAGCTCCTACGAGCAGTACTTC. It specifies CASSVVGTSGGSSYEQYF.

CDR3 coding DNA: TGTGCCAGCAGTTTCGGGCAGCCTGTATATGCTGGAAACACCATATATTTT. It encodes CASSFGQPVYAGNTIYF. J is TRBJ1-3 and V is TRBV28, with unresolved D. Germline loops: CDR1 MDHEN, CDR2 SYDVKM. This CDR3 is 17 amino acids long. V lost 3 bases, J lost 2 bases, and 17 bases lay in between.

The chain carries TRBV11-2 and TRBJ2-1; no reliable D call. V lost 1 base to trimming and J lost 6 bases, with 7 bases between them. CDR3 size: 13 residues. CDR1 SGHAT and CDR2 FQNNGV come from the germline V gene. CDR3 DNA: TGTGCCAGCAGCTTAGGGCTTTTCAATGAGCAGTTCTTC. Encoded protein: CASSLGLFNEQFF.

This chain joins TRBV10-2 and TRBJ2-2, with TRBD1 as a possible D gene (6 bases). The length of the CDR3 is 14 residues. CDR1 WSHSY and CDR2 SAAADI come from the germline V gene. With 7 bases removed from V and 1 base from J, the gap between germline ends came to 10 bases. The CDR3 spells CASMRGLNTGELFF. In nucleotides, the CDR3 is TGCGCCAGCATGAGGGGGTTGAACACCGGGGAGCTGTTTTTT.

This clone has more than one count but fewer than ten. The V call is TRBV6-2 or TRBV6-3, the J call TRBJ1-5; possible D gene TRBD1, 6 bases. CDR1 is MNHEY and CDR2 is SVGEGT in the germline V gene. The CDR3 totals 14 residues. Trimming stripped 4 bases from V and 2 bases from J, with 9 bases between. The DNA of the CDR3 is TGTGCCAGCAGTTTTAGACAGGGCAATCAGCCCCAGCATTTT. This sequence encodes CASSFRQGNQPQHF.

The genes are TRBV9 and TRBJ1-4, with D perhaps TRBD1 (5 bases). Germline V gene lookup returns CDR1 SGDLS and CDR2 YYNGEE. The CDR3 consists of 15 residues. V was pared by 4 bases and J by 8 bases, with 18 bases between. This CDR3 is CASSSPLGGAEKLFF. As DNA, the CDR3 is TGTGCCAGCAGCTCTCCGCTAGGAGGGGCGGAAAAACTGTTTTTT. Full variable domain (rest looked up from reference TRBV9 and TRBJ1-4): DSGVTQTPKHLITATGQRVTLRCSPRSGDLSVYWYQQSLDQGLQFLIQYYNGEERAKGNILERFSAQQFPDLHSELNLSSLELGDSALYFCASSSPLGGAEKLFFGSGTQLSVL.